This T cell receptor (beta chain) derives from a study of T-cell reconstitution after alpha-beta-depleted transplantation in children. The V gene's germline CDR1 is SEHNR and CDR2 FQNEAQ (reference sequence). This CDR3 spans 13 amino acids. The germline V and J ends were trimmed by 3 bases and 15 bases, with 18 bases remaining between them. This clonotype was seen repeatedly, ten times or more. The antigen is unknown. Whole-study results and caveats: Approximately two months post-transplant, alpha-beta T cells reportedly originated from several hundred expanded graft clones. T-cell counts and diversity at one year following transplant were attributed mainly to newly produced T cells.

Construction of the TCRbeta library involved unique molecular identifiers. MiXCR, applied by TCRdb to the PCR reads, yields one record per CDR3 protein. Seen here are about 200,000 distinct CDR3 sequences, under 8.5% observed once, and the top ten hold 35%. The source of this sequence is a male patient between 2 and 9 years old who had a stem cell transplant for acute myeloid leukemia, so the T cells may come from the graft donor. The chain uses TRBV7-9 and TRBJ2-1, with D maybe TRBD1 (7 bases). This sample comprised PBMCs, mostly from graft donor cells, obtained 360 days after TCRalphabeta/CD19-depleted stem cell transplant. For the CDR3, the DNA is TGTGCCAGCAGCTTCTATACAGGGGAGGAATGGTTCTTC. Protein product: CASSFYTGEEWFF.